This T cell receptor beta chain was found in a study of neurological immune-mediated disorders. Note on this clonotype: Antigen: not known.

Findings of the study overall: Patients with HTLV-1-associated myelopathy had the highest level of TCR clonal expansion, whereas patients with multiple sclerosis had the lowest level, falling beneath the level found in healthy controls.

TCRdb ran MiXCR on the 5' RACE reads and lists one entry per CDR3 protein. The data hold approximately 23,000 distinct CDR3 sequences, with about 13% observed a single time. Germline trimming cut 5 bases from V and 3 bases from J; bases unmatched to any gene: 6. The length of the CDR3 is 14 residues. The germline gives CDR1 MNHNS, CDR2 SASEGT. Time point here: technical triplicate 1. Sorted libraries used 800,000 to 1,000,000 CD4+ or CD8+ T cells. The rearrangement uses TRBV6-1 and TRBJ1-2; TRBD1 matches 7 bases. The material sequenced was CD4+ T cells from blood. This TCR was recovered from a female donor with HTLV-1-associated myelopathy (HAM/TSP). The CDR3 sequence is CASSRRGLDYGYTF. DNA of the CDR3: TGTGCCAGCAGTCGGAGGGGGCTGGACTATGGCTACACCTTC.